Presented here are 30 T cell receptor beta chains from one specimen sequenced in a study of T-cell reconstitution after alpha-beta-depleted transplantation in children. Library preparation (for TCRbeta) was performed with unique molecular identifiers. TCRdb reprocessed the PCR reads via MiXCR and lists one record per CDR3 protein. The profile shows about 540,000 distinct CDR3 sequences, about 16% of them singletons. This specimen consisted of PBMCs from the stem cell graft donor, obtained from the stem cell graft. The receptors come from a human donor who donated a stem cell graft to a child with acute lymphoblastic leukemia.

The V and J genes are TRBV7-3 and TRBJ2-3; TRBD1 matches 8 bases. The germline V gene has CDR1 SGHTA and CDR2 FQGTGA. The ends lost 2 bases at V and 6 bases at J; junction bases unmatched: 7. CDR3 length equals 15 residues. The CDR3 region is CASSLVGQAADTQYF. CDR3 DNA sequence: TGTGCCAGCAGCTTAGTGGGACAGGCGGCGGATACGCAGTATTTT. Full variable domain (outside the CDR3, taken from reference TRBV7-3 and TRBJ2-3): GAGVSQTPSNKVTEKGKYVELRCDPISGHTALYWYRQSLGQGPEFLIYFQGTGAADDSGLPNDRFFAVRPEGSVSTLKIQRTERGDSAVYLCASSLVGQAADTQYFGPGTRLTVL.

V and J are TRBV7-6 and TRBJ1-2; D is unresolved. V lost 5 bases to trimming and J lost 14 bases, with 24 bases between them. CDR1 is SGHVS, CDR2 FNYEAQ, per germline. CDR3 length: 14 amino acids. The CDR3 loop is CASSHSSGSLNRTF. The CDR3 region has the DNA TGTGCCAGCAGCCATTCATCCGGGTCCCTAAATAGAACCTTC.

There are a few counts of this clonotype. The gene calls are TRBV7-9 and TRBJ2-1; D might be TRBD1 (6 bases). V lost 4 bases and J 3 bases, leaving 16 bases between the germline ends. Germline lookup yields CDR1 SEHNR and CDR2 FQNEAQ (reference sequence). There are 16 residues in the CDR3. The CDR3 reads CASSSWTAEIYNEQFF. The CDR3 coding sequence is TGTGCCAGCAGCTCGTGGACAGCAGAGATCTACAATGAGCAGTTCTTC.

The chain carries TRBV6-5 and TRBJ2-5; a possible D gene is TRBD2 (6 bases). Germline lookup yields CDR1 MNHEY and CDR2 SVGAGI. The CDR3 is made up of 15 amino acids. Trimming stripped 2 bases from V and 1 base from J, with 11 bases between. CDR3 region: CASSYEGSGQETQYF. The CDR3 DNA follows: TGTGCCAGCAGTTACGAGGGTAGCGGCCAAGAGACCCAGTACTTC.

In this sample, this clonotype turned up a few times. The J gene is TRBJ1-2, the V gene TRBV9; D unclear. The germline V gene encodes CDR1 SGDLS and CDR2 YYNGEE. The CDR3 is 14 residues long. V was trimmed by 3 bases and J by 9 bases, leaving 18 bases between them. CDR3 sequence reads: CASSGGRSIYRYTF. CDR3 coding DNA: TGTGCCAGCAGCGGAGGACGGTCGATTTATCGCTACACCTTC.

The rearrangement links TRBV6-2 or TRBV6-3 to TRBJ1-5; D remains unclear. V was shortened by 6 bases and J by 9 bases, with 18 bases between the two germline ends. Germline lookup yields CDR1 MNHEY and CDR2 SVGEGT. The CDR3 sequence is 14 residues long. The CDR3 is CASRPDVVRRPQHF. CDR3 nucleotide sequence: TGTGCCAGCAGACCCGACGTAGTTCGTCGGCCCCAGCATTTT.

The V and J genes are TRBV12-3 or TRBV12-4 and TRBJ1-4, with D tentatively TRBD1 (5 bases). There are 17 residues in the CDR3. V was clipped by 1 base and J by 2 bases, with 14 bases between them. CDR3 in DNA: TGTGCCAGCAGTTTAGGGGTCAGGGTGGCGACTAATGAAAAACTGTTTTTT. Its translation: CASSLGVRVATNEKLFF.

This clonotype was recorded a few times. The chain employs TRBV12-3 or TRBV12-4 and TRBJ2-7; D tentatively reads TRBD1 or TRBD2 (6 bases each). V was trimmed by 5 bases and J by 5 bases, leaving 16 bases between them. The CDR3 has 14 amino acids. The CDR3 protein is CASSPRMGGNEQYF. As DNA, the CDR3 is TGTGCCAGCAGTCCCCGTATGGGGGGCAACGAGCAGTACTTC.

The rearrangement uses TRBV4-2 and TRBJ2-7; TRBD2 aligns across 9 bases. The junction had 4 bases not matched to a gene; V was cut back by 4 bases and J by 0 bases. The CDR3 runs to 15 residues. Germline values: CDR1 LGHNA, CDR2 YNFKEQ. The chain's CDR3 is CASSPLAGSSYEQYF. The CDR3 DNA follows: TGTGCCAGCAGCCCTCTAGCGGGGAGCTCCTACGAGCAGTACTTC.

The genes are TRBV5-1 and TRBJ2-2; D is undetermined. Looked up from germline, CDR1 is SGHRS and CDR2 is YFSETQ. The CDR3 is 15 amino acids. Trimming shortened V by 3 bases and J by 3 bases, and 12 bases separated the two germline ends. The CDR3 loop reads CASSYRVEDTGELFF. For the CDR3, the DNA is TGCGCCAGCAGCTACCGGGTGGAAGACACCGGGGAGCTGTTTTTT.

The CDR3 nucleotides read TGCAGTGCTAGCGGGAGCACCTACGAGCAGTACTTC. Its translation is CSASGSTYEQYF. The chain carries TRBV20-1 and TRBJ2-7, with D tentatively TRBD2 (6 bases). This CDR3 is built from 12 residues. The germline V gene encodes CDR1 DFQATT and CDR2 SNEGSKA (reference sequence). With 3 bases removed from V and 2 bases from J, the gap between germline ends came to 8 bases.

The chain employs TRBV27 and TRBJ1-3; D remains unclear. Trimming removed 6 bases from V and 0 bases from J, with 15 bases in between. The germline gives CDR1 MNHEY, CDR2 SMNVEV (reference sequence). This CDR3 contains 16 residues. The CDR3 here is CASRTSGLISGNTIYF. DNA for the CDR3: TGTGCCAGCAGAACCTCCGGACTCATCTCTGGAAACACCATATATTTT.

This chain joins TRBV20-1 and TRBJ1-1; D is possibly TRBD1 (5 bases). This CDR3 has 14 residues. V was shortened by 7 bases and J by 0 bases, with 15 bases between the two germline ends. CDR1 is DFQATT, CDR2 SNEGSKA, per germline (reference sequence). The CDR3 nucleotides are TGCAGTGGGGGCGCGGGACCGATGAACACTGAAGCTTTCTTT. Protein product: CSGGAGPMNTEAFF.

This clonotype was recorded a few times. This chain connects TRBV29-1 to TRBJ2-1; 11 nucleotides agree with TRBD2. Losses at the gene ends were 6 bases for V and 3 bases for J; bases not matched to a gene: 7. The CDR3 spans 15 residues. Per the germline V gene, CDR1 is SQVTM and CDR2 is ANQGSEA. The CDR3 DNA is TGCAGCGTCCAACATGGGACTAGCGGCTACAATGAGCAGTTCTTC. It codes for CSVQHGTSGYNEQFF.

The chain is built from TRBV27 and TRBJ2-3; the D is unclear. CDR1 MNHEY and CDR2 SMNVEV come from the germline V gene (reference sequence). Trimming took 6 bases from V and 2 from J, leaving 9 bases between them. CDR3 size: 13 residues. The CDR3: CASRVGNTDTQYF. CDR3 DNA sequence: TGTGCCAGCAGGGTTGGGAACACAGATACGCAGTATTTT.

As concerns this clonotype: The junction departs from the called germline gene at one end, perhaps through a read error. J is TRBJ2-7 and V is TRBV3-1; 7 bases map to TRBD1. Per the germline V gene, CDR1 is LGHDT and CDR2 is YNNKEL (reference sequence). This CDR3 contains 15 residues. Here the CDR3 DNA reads TGTGCCAGCACCCAAGACAGGGTTAGTTCCTACGAGCAGTACTTC. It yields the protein CASTQDRVSSYEQYF.

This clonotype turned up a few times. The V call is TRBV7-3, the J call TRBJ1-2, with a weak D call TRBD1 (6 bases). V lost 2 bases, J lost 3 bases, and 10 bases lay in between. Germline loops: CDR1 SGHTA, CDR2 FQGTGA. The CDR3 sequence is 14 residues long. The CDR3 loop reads CASSLEGGDYGYTF. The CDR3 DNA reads TGTGCCAGCAGCTTAGAAGGGGGGGACTATGGCTACACCTTC.

The DNA of the CDR3 is TGTGCCAGCAGCAAAAAGGGGGGGGCTACGCCGGGGTACAATGAGCAGTTCTTC. Its translation is CASSKKGGATPGYNEQFF. The chain recombines TRBV21-1 with TRBJ2-1; the table calls TRBD1, which could not be checked here. TRBV21-1 is an annotated pseudogene. This CDR3 is 18 amino acids long.

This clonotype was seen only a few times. Here the CDR3 DNA reads TGTGCCAGCGACCGAACAGGGGATCGGGGCTACACCTTC. The encoded protein is CASDRTGDRGYTF. The chain is built from TRBV2 and TRBJ1-2; 7 bases line up with TRBD1. The CDR3 length is 13 residues. With V trimmed by 8 bases and J by 8 bases, 11 bases remained unmatched. Germline-derived CDR1 and CDR2 are SNHLY and FYNNEI.

CDR3 residues: CASSQVLTASEKLFF. The CDR3 DNA sequence: TGCGCCAGCAGCCAAGTTCTAACAGCCTCAGAGAAACTGTTTTTT. The genes are TRBV4-1 and TRBJ1-4, with D uncertain. There are 15 residues in the CDR3. V was cut by 1 base and J by 11 bases, with 17 bases left in between. CDR1 is MGHRA and CDR2 is YSYEKL in the germline V gene.

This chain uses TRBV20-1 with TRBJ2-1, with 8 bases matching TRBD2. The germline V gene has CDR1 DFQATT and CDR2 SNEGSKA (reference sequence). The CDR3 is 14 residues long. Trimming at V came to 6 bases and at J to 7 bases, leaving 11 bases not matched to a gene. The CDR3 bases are TGCAGTGCGCCTCGGGGGGGGAGGGGGAATGAGCAGTTCTTC. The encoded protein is CSAPRGGRGNEQFF.

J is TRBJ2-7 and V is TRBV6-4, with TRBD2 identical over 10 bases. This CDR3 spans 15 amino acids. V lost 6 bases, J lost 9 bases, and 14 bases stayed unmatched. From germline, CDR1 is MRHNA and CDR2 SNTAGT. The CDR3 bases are TGTGCCAGCAGCGTCTCCCCGGGACTAGCGACCGGGCAGTACTTC. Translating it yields CASSVSPGLATGQYF.

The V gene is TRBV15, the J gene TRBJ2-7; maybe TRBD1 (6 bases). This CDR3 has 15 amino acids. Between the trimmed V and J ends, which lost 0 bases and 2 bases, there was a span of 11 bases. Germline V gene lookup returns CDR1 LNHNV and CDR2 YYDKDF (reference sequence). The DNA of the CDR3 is TGTGCCACCAGCAGAGATCAGGGGCGACCCTACGAGCAGTACTTC. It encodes CATSRDQGRPYEQYF.

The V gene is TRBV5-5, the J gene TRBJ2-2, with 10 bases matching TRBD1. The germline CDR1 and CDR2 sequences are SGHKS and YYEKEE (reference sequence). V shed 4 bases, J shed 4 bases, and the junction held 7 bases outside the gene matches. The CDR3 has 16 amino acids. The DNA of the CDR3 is TGTGCCAGCAGCCTAGACAGGGGGCCTCTCACCGGGGAGCTGTTTTTT. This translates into CASSLDRGPLTGELFF. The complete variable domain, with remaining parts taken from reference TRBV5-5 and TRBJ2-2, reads DAGVTQSPTHLIKTRGQQVTLRCSPISGHKSVSWYQQVLGQGPQFIFQYYEKEERGRGNFPDRFSARQFPNYSSELNVNALLLGDSALYLCASSLDRGPLTGELFFGEGSRLTVL.

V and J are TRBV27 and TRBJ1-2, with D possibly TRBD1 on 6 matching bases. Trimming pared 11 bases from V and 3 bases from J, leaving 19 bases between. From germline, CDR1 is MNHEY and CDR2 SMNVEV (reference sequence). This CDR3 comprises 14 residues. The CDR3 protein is CALTPRQGYYGYTF. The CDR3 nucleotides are TGTGCCTTGACCCCTAGGCAGGGGTACTATGGCTACACCTTC.

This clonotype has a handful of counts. CDR3 in DNA: TGTGCCAGTACGCAGGGCTACACTGAAGCTTTCTTT. It encodes CASTQGYTEAFF. The rearrangement links TRBV2 to TRBJ1-1; weak D call: TRBD1 (5 bases). This CDR3 comprises 12 residues. Trimming removed 9 bases at V and 3 bases at J, with 11 bases between. CDR1 and CDR2 (germline): SNHLY, FYNNEI.

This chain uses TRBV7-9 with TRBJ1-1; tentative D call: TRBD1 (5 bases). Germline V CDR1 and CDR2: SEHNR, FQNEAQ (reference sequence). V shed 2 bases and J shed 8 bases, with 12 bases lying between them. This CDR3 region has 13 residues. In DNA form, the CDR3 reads TGTGCCAGCAGCTTACTATCGGGGGGGGAAGCTTTCTTT. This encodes CASSLLSGGEAFF. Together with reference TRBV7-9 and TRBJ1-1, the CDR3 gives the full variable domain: DTGVSQNPRHKITKRGQNVTFRCDPISEHNRLYWYRQTLGQGPEFLTYFQNEAQLEKSRLLSDRFSAERPKGSFSTLEIQRTEQGDSAMYLCASSLLSGGEAFFGQGTRLTVV.

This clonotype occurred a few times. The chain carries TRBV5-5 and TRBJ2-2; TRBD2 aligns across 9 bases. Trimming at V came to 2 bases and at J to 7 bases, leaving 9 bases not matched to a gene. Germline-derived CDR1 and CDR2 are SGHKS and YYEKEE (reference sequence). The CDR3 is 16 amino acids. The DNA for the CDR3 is TGTGCCAGCAGCTTCGATAGCGGGAGTATTATCGGGGAGCTGTTTTTT. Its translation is CASSFDSGSIIGELFF.

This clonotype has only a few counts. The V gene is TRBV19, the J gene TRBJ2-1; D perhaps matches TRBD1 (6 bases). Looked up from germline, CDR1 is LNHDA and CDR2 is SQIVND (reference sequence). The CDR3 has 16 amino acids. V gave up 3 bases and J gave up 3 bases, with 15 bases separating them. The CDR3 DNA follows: TGTGCCAGTAGTATCGGGGTGCAGGGACACTACAATGAGCAGTTCTTC. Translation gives CASSIGVQGHYNEQFF.

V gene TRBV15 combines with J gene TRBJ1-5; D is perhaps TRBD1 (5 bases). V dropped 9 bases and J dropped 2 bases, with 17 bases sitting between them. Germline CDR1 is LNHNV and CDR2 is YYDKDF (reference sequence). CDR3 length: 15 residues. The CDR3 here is CATSSRDGGNQPQHF. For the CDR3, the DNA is TGTGCCACGAGTTCCAGGGACGGAGGCAATCAGCCCCAGCATTTT.